Shown below are 4 T cell receptor beta chains from a single sample sequenced in a study of human T cells and chemical hapten exposure. Regarding time point: patch test 2, 6 weeks after DPC sensitization. Treatment meaning: therapeutic diphenylcyclopropenone sensitization with weekly scalp DPC. Using its own MiXCR run on the RACE reads, TCRdb lists one record per CDR3 protein. The sample consists of tens of thousands of distinct CDR3 sequences, approximately 10% of them appearing once. Specimen: whole blood, collected in connection with sensitization to the hapten diphenylcyclopropenone (DPC). Every receptor here comes from a man aged 35 to 55 with alopecia areata. Some clones in this sample may be carry-over from other donors' samples.

The table lists this clonotype with a few counts. The V call is TRBV4-1, the J call TRBJ1-5; TRBD1 matches 9 bases. The CDR3 runs to 13 residues. J gave up 6 bases and V 4 bases, and 1 base lay outside the gene matches. From germline, CDR1 is MGHRA and CDR2 YSYEKL. DNA of the CDR3: TGCGCCAGCAGCCTACAGGGGGCTCAGCCCCAGCATTTT. It specifies CASSLQGAQPQHF.

This clonotype has only a few counts. The V call is TRBV6-6, the J call TRBJ2-7; no definite D call. V was shortened by 5 bases and J by 5 bases, with 13 bases between the two germline ends. The CDR3 runs to 13 residues. CDR1 and CDR2 (germline): MNHNY, SVGAGI (reference sequence). The CDR3: CASSLQIPNEQYV. The CDR3 bases are TGTGCCAGCAGTCTACAGATTCCAAACGAGCAGTACGTC.

This clonotype was found many times. V is TRBV7-8 and J is TRBJ1-2; D is unresolved. V was pared by 3 bases and J by 2 bases, with 7 bases between. CDR1 and CDR2 from the germline V gene are SGHVS and FQNEAQ. The CDR3 has 13 amino acids. The CDR3 DNA is TGTGCCAGCAGCTTTTTGGAGAACTATGGCTACACCTTC. Protein: CASSFLENYGYTF.

In nucleotides, the CDR3 is TGTGCCAGCAGTGAATGGGAGGGGTACGATGAGCAGTTCTTC. It specifies CASSEWEGYDEQFF. The rearrangement joins TRBV6-1 to TRBJ2-1; 7 nucleotides align to TRBD2. The V gene end was trimmed by 2 bases and the J gene end by 8 bases; junction bases not matched to a gene: 6. The V gene's germline CDR1 is MNHNS and CDR2 SASEGT. This CDR3 is 14 amino acids long.